The 25 T cell receptor beta chains given below trace back to one sample, sequenced in a study of T cell clonotyping in hematopoietic cell transplantation (dated by TCRdb to the early 2020s). The library was made by the immunoSEQ multiplex PCR assay. TCRdb stores this immuneACCESS table with in-frame sequences only. Part of the clones is absent; in the studies checked, under half of the shortfall reflects unresolved V genes, and no reason is known for the rest. Present in this sample are over 10,000 clones, 75% to 95% of which were seen just once. The ten largest clones add up to 0.75% to 0.8% of the sample. The sample comprised peripheral blood mononuclear cells. The receptor set was obtained from a woman between 50 and 59 years old in good health. Some clones in this sample may be carry-over from other donors' samples.

The V gene is TRBV7-2, the J gene TRBJ2-7; no clear D gene. V lost 4 bases to trimming and J lost 6 bases, with 13 bases between them. From germline, CDR1 is SGHTA and CDR2 FQGNSA. CDR3 length: 13 amino acids. In DNA, the CDR3 is TGTGCCAGCAGCTCCGCCGACATTGGCGAGCAGTACTTC. The encoded protein is CASSSADIGEQYF.

The chain employs TRBV28 and TRBJ1-1, with D tentatively TRBD1 (6 bases). This CDR3 comprises 15 residues. V was trimmed by 7 bases and J by 6 bases, leaving 21 bases between them. Germline loops: CDR1 MDHEN, CDR2 SYDVKM. CDR3 nucleotide sequence: TGTGCCAGCATTAAGGGGGGGGGAAGACGCGCTGAAGCTTTCTTT. Amino acid sequence: CASIKGGGRRAEAFF.

V gene TRBV7-9 combines with J gene TRBJ1-1, with TRBD1 matching over 9 bases. Trimming at V came to 3 bases and at J to 1 base, leaving 3 bases not matched to a gene. The CDR3 extends over 15 amino acids. The germline V gene encodes CDR1 SEHNR and CDR2 FQNEAQ (reference sequence). The DNA of the CDR3 is TGTGCCAGCAGCTTCCAGACAGGGGGGAACACTGAAGCTTTCTTT. Amino acid sequence: CASSFQTGGNTEAFF.

This clone has just one count. This chain connects TRBV30 to TRBJ1-6; tentative D call: TRBD1 (5 bases). Trimming pared 1 base from V and 7 bases from J, leaving 14 bases between. Germline V gene lookup returns CDR1 GTSNPN and CDR2 SVGIG (reference sequence). This CDR3 has 15 residues. The CDR3 DNA reads TGTGCCTGGAGTGGTCTCGACAGAGAGAATTCACCCCTCCACTTT. This codes for CAWSGLDRENSPLHF.

The chain combines TRBV7-8 with TRBJ2-7, with 8 bases fitting TRBD1. CDR3 length equals 17 residues. Germline V gene sequence: CDR1 SGHVS, CDR2 FQNEAQ. V gave up 6 bases and J gave up 4 bases; unmatched junction bases: 17. CDR3 DNA sequence: TGTGCCAGCAGATCGGATAGGGTAGGACAGGGAGGTTACGAGCAGTACTTC. It translates to CASRSDRVGQGGYEQYF.

The rearrangement joins TRBV7-3 to TRBJ2-3; D unclear. The CDR3 consists of 14 residues. Trimming took off 5 bases at V and 3 bases at J, with 12 bases between the two ends. The germline V gene has CDR1 SGHTA and CDR2 FQGTGA. CDR3 amino acids: CASSKSGTTDTQYF. The CDR3 DNA reads TGTGCCAGCAGCAAATCGGGCACTACAGATACGCAGTATTTT.

The chain recombines TRBV5-1 with TRBJ2-7, with 7 bases matching TRBD1. J lost 6 bases, V lost 2 bases, and 11 bases had no gene match. CDR1 is SGHRS and CDR2 is YFSETQ in the germline V gene. The CDR3 totals 15 residues. The CDR3 DNA is TGCGCCAGCAGCTTACTACATGACAGGGATCCCGAGCAGTACTTC. Amino acids: CASSLLHDRDPEQYF. Using reference TRBV5-1 and TRBJ2-7 for the parts outside the CDR3, the full variable domain is KAGVTQTPRYLIKTRGQQVTLSCSPISGHRSVSWYQQTPGQGLQFLFEYFSETQRNKGNFPGRFSGRQFSNSRSEMNVSTLELGDSALYLCASSLLHDRDPEQYFGPGTRLTVT.

This sequence joins TRBV15 and TRBJ1-1; D not resolved. Germline lookup yields CDR1 LNHNV and CDR2 YYDKDF (reference sequence). The CDR3 has 14 residues. Trimming removed 5 bases from V and 4 bases from J, with 14 bases in between. This chain's CDR3 is CATSVGGGVTEAFF. The CDR3 DNA reads as TGTGCCACCAGCGTGGGAGGTGGGGTCACTGAAGCTTTCTTT.

V usage is TRBV7-9 and J usage is TRBJ1-5; 9 bases are a match to TRBD1. The CDR3 is made up of 14 amino acids. J was trimmed by 7 bases and V by 7 bases; bases with no gene match: 8. Germline-derived CDR1 and CDR2 are SEHNR and FQNEAQ (reference sequence). The CDR3 region has the DNA TGTGCCAGCACCGTGGGGACAGGGCAACAGCCCCAGCATTTT. Its protein is CASTVGTGQQPQHF.

This chain uses TRBV6-9 with TRBJ1-1; possible D gene TRBD1, 6 bases. The ends were cut back, 6 bases at V and 0 bases at J, with 20 bases in the middle. Germline CDR1 MNHGY, CDR2 SVAAGI. The CDR3 is 17 amino acids. The CDR3 sequence: CASRPTGFLSMNTEAFF. In DNA form, the CDR3 reads TGTGCCAGCAGACCTACAGGGTTTCTAAGTATGAACACTGAAGCTTTCTTT.

The chain links TRBV18 to TRBJ2-6; 10 bases align to TRBD1. The CDR3 has 18 amino acids. Trimming at V came to 4 bases and at J to 0 bases, leaving 6 bases not matched to a gene. Germline V gene lookup returns CDR1 KGHSH and CDR2 LQKENI. CDR3 nucleotides: TGTGCCAGCTCACTAACCGGGACAGGGGCCTCTGGGGCCAACGTCCTGACTTTC. It yields the protein CASSLTGTGASGANVLTF. Drawing the rest from reference TRBV18 and TRBJ2-6, the complete variable domain is NAGVMQNPRHLVRRRGQEARLRCSPMKGHSHVYWYRQLPEEGLKFMVYLQKENIIDESGMPKERFSAEFPKEGPSILRIQQVVRGDSAAYFCASSLTGTGASGANVLTFGAGSRLTVL.

V is TRBV6-5 and J is TRBJ1-1; unclear D gene. Trimming took 5 bases from V and 4 from J, leaving 14 bases between them. The CDR3 consists of 14 residues. Germline CDR1 MNHEY, CDR2 SVGAGI. The CDR3 region has the DNA TGTGCCAGCAGTGATGCCCTGAGTGGCACTGAAGCTTTCTTT. This encodes CASSDALSGTEAFF.

This rearrangement joins TRBV6-5 to TRBJ2-7; possible D gene TRBD1, 5 bases. The germline V gene has CDR1 MNHEY and CDR2 SVGAGI. With 6 bases removed from V and 4 bases from J, the gap between germline ends came to 19 bases. There are 15 residues in the CDR3. CDR3 amino acids: CASRLRQKLIYEQYF. CDR3 sequence (DNA): TGTGCCAGCAGATTGAGACAGAAACTTATTTACGAGCAGTACTTC.

This clone was counted once. The chain has TRBV18 and TRBJ2-3; D remains ambiguous. Germline CDR1 and CDR2: KGHSH and LQKENI. This CDR3 spans 13 amino acids. The germline V and J ends were trimmed by 1 base and 5 bases, with 7 bases remaining between them. The CDR3 sequence is CASSPRLEDTQYF. The CDR3 DNA reads TGTGCCAGCTCACCACGTCTGGAAGATACGCAGTATTTT.

CDR3 DNA: TGTGCCAGCACCAAGACCATGGGGAGCTATGGCTACACCTTC. It encodes CASTKTMGSYGYTF. The V call is TRBV6-9, the J call TRBJ1-2, with D uncertain. V gave up 7 bases and J gave up 4 bases, with 16 bases separating them. The CDR3 spans 14 residues. Germline V gene lookup returns CDR1 MNHGY and CDR2 SVAAGI.

The gene calls are TRBV7-3 and TRBJ1-4; a weak D match, TRBD1 (5 bases). V was shortened by 5 bases and J by 8 bases, with 12 bases between the two germline ends. There are 13 residues in the CDR3. Germline values: CDR1 SGHTA, CDR2 FQGTGA. For the CDR3, the DNA is TGTGCCAGCAGCCTCGGGACGGGGGAAAAACTGTTTTTT. Protein: CASSLGTGEKLFF.

This clone was found once. This rearrangement joins TRBV7-3 to TRBJ2-3, with TRBD2 matching over 11 bases. CDR1 is SGHTA and CDR2 is FQGTGA in the germline V gene. The ends lost 5 bases at V and 3 bases at J; junction bases unmatched: 19. CDR3 length: 20 residues. The CDR3 DNA sequence: TGTGCCAGCAGCCGACTGTGGGGGGCACTAGCGGGGGTTGTAACAGATACGCAGTATTTT. Translating gives CASSRLWGALAGVVTDTQYF.

This chain uses TRBV30 with TRBJ1-1; D is undetermined. The V end was cut by 4 bases, the J end by 3 bases, with 15 bases between. CDR3 size: 14 residues. In germline, CDR1 is GTSNPN, CDR2 SVGIG (reference sequence). The chain's CDR3 is CAWTHPGRYTEAFF. CDR3 nucleotide sequence: TGTGCCTGGACTCACCCTGGGCGATACACTGAAGCTTTCTTT.

The chain is built from TRBV4-2 and TRBJ2-3; 9 bases match TRBD2. The germline gives CDR1 LGHNA, CDR2 YNFKEQ. CDR3 length: 16 amino acids. J gave up 3 bases and V 1 base, and 5 bases lay outside the gene matches. Here the CDR3 reads CASSQVGGGATDTQYF. DNA for the CDR3: TGTGCCAGCAGCCAAGTAGGCGGGGGGGCTACAGATACGCAGTATTTT.

In this sample, this clone turned up a few times. The rearrangement uses TRBV7-8 and TRBJ1-2; D is possibly TRBD1 (6 bases). CDR3 length equals 13 residues. Germline CDR1 is SGHVS and CDR2 is FQNEAQ. Trimming removed 4 bases at V and 3 bases at J, with 9 bases between. CDR3 sequence: CASSYGQYYGYTF. The CDR3 nucleotides read TGTGCCAGCAGCTATGGACAGTACTATGGCTACACCTTC.

The chain employs TRBV7-2 and TRBJ2-3, with TRBD2 matching over 11 bases. The CDR3 has 17 residues. CDR1 is SGHTA, CDR2 FQGNSA, per germline. Trimming at V came to 6 bases and at J to 0 bases, leaving 8 bases not matched to a gene. This chain's CDR3 is CASSAISGGASTDTQYF. The CDR3 DNA reads TGTGCCAGCAGTGCTATTAGCGGGGGGGCCAGCACAGATACGCAGTATTTT.

The rearrangement links TRBV5-1 to TRBJ2-6; 10 nucleotides line up with TRBD2. V shed 2 bases, J shed 0 bases, and the junction held 11 bases outside the gene matches. CDR1 SGHRS and CDR2 YFSETQ come from the germline V gene. The CDR3 covers 20 residues. The CDR3 loop is CASSLTSGAGTTSGANVLTF. CDR3 in DNA: TGCGCCAGCAGCTTAACTAGCGGGGCGGGGACTACCTCTGGGGCCAACGTCCTGACTTTC. The full variable domain, completed using reference TRBV5-1 and TRBJ2-6, is KAGVTQTPRYLIKTRGQQVTLSCSPISGHRSVSWYQQTPGQGLQFLFEYFSETQRNKGNFPGRFSGRQFSNSRSEMNVSTLELGDSALYLCASSLTSGAGTTSGANVLTFGAGSRLTVL.

The gene calls are TRBV7-2 and TRBJ2-7; D gene uncertain. Per germline, CDR1 SGHTA and CDR2 FQGNSA. Trimming pared 1 base from V and 3 bases from J, leaving 10 bases between. CDR3 length: 14 amino acids. The CDR3 spells CASSLGPQNYEQYF. CDR3 sequence (DNA): TGTGCCAGCAGCTTAGGCCCACAGAACTACGAGCAGTACTTC. The whole variable domain, filled in from reference TRBV7-2 and TRBJ2-7, reads GAGVSQSPSNKVTEKGKDVELRCDPISGHTALYWYRQSLGQGLEFLIYFQGNSAPDKSGLPSDRFSAERTGGSVSTLTIQRTQQEDSAVYLCASSLGPQNYEQYFGPGTRLTVT.

The genes are TRBV13 and TRBJ2-3; TRBD2 aligns across 9 bases. The CDR3 covers 14 residues. V shed 6 bases, J shed 5 bases, and the junction held 6 bases outside the gene matches. Per the germline V gene, CDR1 is PRHDT and CDR2 is FYEKMQ (reference sequence). The CDR3: CASRRRGGQDTQYF. CDR3 nucleotide sequence: TGTGCCAGCAGACGGCGGGGGGGGCAAGATACGCAGTATTTT.

The rearrangement uses TRBV28 and TRBJ2-3; D remains unclear. With 7 bases removed from V and 2 bases from J, the gap between germline ends came to 4 bases. Germline CDR1 and CDR2: MDHEN and SYDVKM. This CDR3 has 11 amino acids. CDR3 DNA: TGTGCCAGCACCCACACAGATACGCAGTATTTT. Translating gives CASTHTDTQYF. Filled out from reference TRBV28 and TRBJ2-3, the complete variable domain reads DVKVTQSSRYLVKRTGEKVFLECVQDMDHENMFWYRQDPGLGLRLIYFSYDVKMKEKGDIPEGYSVSREKKERFSLILESASTNQTSMYLCASTHTDTQYFGPGTRLTVL.